Shown below are 28 T cell receptor beta chains from a single sample sequenced in a study of T cells in Graves' hyperthyroidism and ophthalmopathy. RNA transcripts were the template for amplifying TCR beta CDR3 regions. During a first-round RT-PCR of the TCR CDR3, the HTBI primer set was used. Via MiXCR, TCRdb re-called the multiplex PCR reads, giving one row per CDR3 protein. The table shows about 560,000 distinct CDR3 sequences, with less than 20% occurring only once. The sample consisted of blood. Source of these receptors: a woman aged 30 to 39 with Graves' hyperthyroidism.

The table lists this clonotype with many counts. The V and J genes are TRBV7-2 and TRBJ2-3, with 11 bases aligning to TRBD2. V was pared by 5 bases and J by 4 bases, with 2 bases of the junction left unmatched. The CDR3 extends over 14 amino acids. CDR1 is SGHTA, CDR2 FQGNSA, per germline. The CDR3 coding sequence is TGTGCCAGCAGCGTGGGACTAGCGGCAGATACGCAGTATTTT. It encodes CASSVGLAADTQYF.

This chain links TRBV20-1 with TRBJ2-7; tentatively, D is TRBD2 (5 bases). The CDR3 is 12 amino acids. The V gene's germline CDR1 is DFQATT and CDR2 SNEGSKA (reference sequence). Between the trimmed V and J ends, which lost 4 bases and 0 bases, there was a span of 7 bases. The CDR3 DNA follows: TGCAGTGCTAACGGGAACTCCTACGAGCAGTACTTC. Its protein product is CSANGNSYEQYF.

The rearrangement links TRBV24-1 to TRBJ2-1; D is possibly TRBD2 (5 bases). The CDR3 is 13 amino acids. Deletions cut 4 bases from V and 9 bases from J, with 12 bases between. Germline lookup yields CDR1 KGHDR and CDR2 SFDVKD. The CDR3 DNA reads as TGTGCCACCAGTGACAATCAGCGGTCTGAGCAGTTCTTC. This codes for CATSDNQRSEQFF.

This sequence joins TRBV11-1 and TRBJ2-3; 8 bases agree with TRBD2. The junction had 8 bases not matched to a gene; V was cut back by 5 bases and J by 4 bases. The germline V gene has CDR1 SGHAT and CDR2 FQDESV (reference sequence). The CDR3 extends over 15 amino acids. CDR3 region: CASSQSGSESDTQYF. CDR3 sequence (DNA): TGTGCCAGCAGCCAGAGCGGGAGTGAGTCAGATACGCAGTATTTT.

This clonotype occurred a few times. The CDR3 nucleotides are TGTGCCAGCAGCTTCTACGGGGCTGATGGCTACACCTTC. It translates to CASSFYGADGYTF. The chain joins TRBV7-2 to TRBJ1-2, with D maybe TRBD1 (5 bases). Trimming removed 3 bases at V and 6 bases at J, with 11 bases between. This CDR3 has 13 residues. Looked up from germline, CDR1 is SGHTA and CDR2 is FQGNSA.

This clonotype was seen repeatedly, ten times or more. CDR3 amino acids: CASRDGSSSTDTQYF. For the CDR3, the DNA is TGCGCCAGCAGAGATGGCAGCTCTAGCACAGATACGCAGTATTTT. The rearrangement links TRBV5-1 to TRBJ2-3, with D uncertain. CDR3 size: 15 residues. The germline V gene has CDR1 SGHRS and CDR2 YFSETQ. V was trimmed by 5 bases and J by 0 bases, leaving 13 bases between them.

This clonotype appeared many times. The chain recombines TRBV12-3 or TRBV12-4 with TRBJ2-7; 10 nucleotides align to TRBD1. Trimming at V came to 6 bases and at J to 7 bases, leaving 3 bases not matched to a gene. This CDR3 is built from 12 residues. The CDR3 loop reads CASRTGGFEQYF. Written as DNA, the CDR3 is TGTGCCAGCAGGACAGGGGGCTTTGAGCAGTACTTC.

This clonotype was seen more than once but under ten times. The chain employs TRBV9 and TRBJ1-5; maybe TRBD1 (6 bases). Trimming took 3 bases from V and 11 from J, leaving 15 bases between them. CDR1 is SGDLS and CDR2 is YYNGEE in the germline V gene. CDR3 length: 13 residues. The CDR3: CASSARGGTAQHF. In DNA, the CDR3 is TGTGCCAGCAGCGCAAGGGGGGGAACTGCCCAGCATTTT.

This clonotype was counted at least ten times. The genes are TRBV7-9 and TRBJ2-7; tentatively, D is TRBD2 (6 bases). In germline, CDR1 is SEHNR, CDR2 FQNEAQ (reference sequence). The CDR3 contains 14 residues. V dropped 3 bases and J dropped 7 bases, with 16 bases sitting between them. CDR3 amino acids: CASSFRGGVEEQYF. The CDR3 DNA is TGTGCCAGCAGCTTCCGGGGCGGGGTGGAAGAGCAGTACTTC. Combining the CDR3 with reference TRBV7-9 and TRBJ2-7 gives the whole variable domain DTGVSQNPRHKITKRGQNVTFRCDPISEHNRLYWYRQTLGQGPEFLTYFQNEAQLEKSRLLSDRFSAERPKGSFSTLEIQRTEQGDSAMYLCASSFRGGVEEQYFGPGTRLTVT.

Remarks on this clonotype: A much larger clone sits a single nucleotide away, making a read error possible. The chain links TRBV10-2 to TRBJ2-5, with 8 positions matching TRBD2. CDR3 size: 13 residues. Losses at the gene ends were 7 bases for V and 4 bases for J; bases not matched to a gene: 5. CDR1 and CDR2 from the germline V gene are WSHSY and SAAADI. The CDR3 sequence: CASKVAGTETQYF. The CDR3 nucleotides read TGCGCCAGCAAGGTAGCGGGAACAGAGACCCAGTACTTC.

This rearrangement joins TRBV20-1 to TRBJ2-3; 7 bases line up with TRBD2. CDR1 and CDR2 (germline): DFQATT, SNEGSKA (reference sequence). Trimming took 7 bases from V and 2 from J; bases not matched to a gene: 6. This CDR3 is 13 amino acids long. The CDR3 reads CSEERGSTDTQYF. For the CDR3, the DNA is TGCAGTGAAGAGCGGGGCTCCACAGATACGCAGTATTTT.

The CDR3 nucleotides read TGTGCCCAAGGGACTAAGGTAATCTCGGGGGCCAACGTCCTGACTTTC. This gives the protein CAQGTKVISGANVLTF. The chain is built from TRBV30 and TRBJ2-6, with 7 nucleotides matching TRBD2. The CDR3 contains 16 residues. V lost 8 bases and J lost 4; bases outside the gene matches: 14. The germline V gene has CDR1 GTSNPN and CDR2 SVGIG (reference sequence).

This sequence joins TRBV30 and TRBJ2-3; a weak D match, TRBD1 (6 bases). Germline lookup yields CDR1 GTSNPN and CDR2 SVGIG (reference sequence). The CDR3 length is 14 residues. V dropped 2 bases and J dropped 3 bases, with 12 bases sitting between them. CDR3 sequence reads: CAWSKGVATDTQYF. The CDR3 region has the DNA TGTGCCTGGAGTAAGGGGGTGGCGACAGATACGCAGTATTTT. Drawing the rest from reference TRBV30 and TRBJ2-3, the complete variable domain is SQTIHQWPATLVQPVGSPLSLECTVEGTSNPNLYWYRQAAGRGLQLLFYSVGIGQISSEVPQNLSASRPQDRQFILSSKKLLLSDSGFYLCAWSKGVATDTQYFGPGTRLTVL.

This clonotype was found many times. The chain couples TRBV30 to TRBJ2-1; 10 bases align to TRBD2. CDR3 size: 13 residues. Trimming took 7 bases from V and 8 from J; bases not matched to a gene: 8. Germline CDR1 GTSNPN, CDR2 SVGIG (reference sequence). The CDR3 here is CASSSGRTDEQFF. The CDR3 nucleotides are TGTGCCTCCTCTAGCGGGAGAACGGATGAGCAGTTCTTC.

As regards this clonotype: This may come from a read error, since a much larger clone is one base off. The chain is built from TRBV12-3 or TRBV12-4 and TRBJ2-7; weak D call: TRBD1 (5 bases). The V and J ends lost 4 bases and 4 bases respectively, with 17 bases between them. The CDR3 totals 15 residues. This CDR3 is CASSCSTAGLYEQYF. The CDR3 coding sequence is TGTGCCAGCAGTTGCTCGACCGCAGGGCTGTACGAGCAGTACTTC.

The chain carries TRBV5-6 and TRBJ1-2; the D gene is possibly TRBD1 (5 bases). The germline V gene has CDR1 SGHDT and CDR2 YYEEEE. This CDR3 is 13 amino acids long. V lost 4 bases to trimming and J lost 4 bases, with 11 bases between them. CDR3 DNA: TGTGCCAGCAGCCGTGGGGGGTTCTATGGCTACACCTTC. This encodes CASSRGGFYGYTF.

The genes are TRBV30 and TRBJ2-3, with 7 bases lining up with TRBD1. Trimming cost V 3 bases and J 2 bases; bases outside gene matches: 8. The CDR3 has 15 amino acids. Looked up from germline, CDR1 is GTSNPN and CDR2 is SVGIG (reference sequence). CDR3 sequence reads: CAWSPTGVLTDTQYF. CDR3 sequence (DNA): TGTGCCTGGAGCCCCACAGGGGTCCTCACAGATACGCAGTATTTT.

This clonotype was seen more than once but under ten times. V is TRBV6-1 and J is TRBJ2-5; D not certain. Germline V gene sequence: CDR1 MNHNS, CDR2 SASEGT. V gave up 2 bases and J gave up 2 bases, with 6 bases separating them. The CDR3 is 13 amino acids. CDR3 sequence reads: CASSEFRQETQYF. The DNA of the CDR3 is TGTGCCAGCAGTGAATTCAGACAAGAGACCCAGTACTTC.

This chain connects TRBV5-8 to TRBJ2-2; tentative D call: TRBD2 (6 bases). Trimming left V 0 bases short and J 7 bases short, with 16 bases between. CDR3 length: 16 residues. Germline CDR1 SGHTS, CDR2 YDEGEE. CDR3 DNA sequence: TGTGCCAGCAGCTTGGCCGCGACTAGAAAGCACGGGGAGCTGTTTTTT. Residues: CASSLAATRKHGELFF.

The gene calls are TRBV6-1 and TRBJ1-4; D may be TRBD1 (5 bases). The germline gives CDR1 MNHNS, CDR2 SASEGT. This CDR3 is 16 amino acids long. V was clipped by 5 bases and J by 0 bases, with 13 bases between them. CDR3 protein: CASSSLSGTTNEKLFF. Written as DNA, the CDR3 is TGTGCCAGCAGTAGCCTCTCAGGGACAACTAATGAAAAACTGTTTTTT.

The chain combines TRBV28 with TRBJ1-4; 11 nucleotides match TRBD1. V trimming: 7 bases; J trimming: 8 bases; junction bases outside the gene matches: 12. This CDR3 is 16 amino acids long. The V gene's germline CDR1 is MDHEN and CDR2 SYDVKM. The CDR3 DNA sequence: TGTGCCAGCACCTATACCGTCGGGACAGGGGGAGAAAAACTGTTTTTT. This sequence encodes CASTYTVGTGGEKLFF.

This clonotype was seen repeatedly, ten times or more. V gene TRBV18 combines with J gene TRBJ1-1, with D unclear. CDR3 length: 13 amino acids. V was clipped by 2 bases and J by 1 base, with 5 bases between them. Germline CDR1 reads KGHSH; CDR2 reads LQKENI. The CDR3 reads CASSPIGNTEAFF. In nucleotides, the CDR3 is TGTGCCAGCTCACCAATTGGGAACACTGAAGCTTTCTTT.

This clonotype was observed at least ten times. The chain is built from TRBV4-1 and TRBJ2-1; D is undetermined. V lost 0 bases, J lost 5 bases, and 8 bases lay in between. CDR1 and CDR2 from the germline V gene are MGHRA and YSYEKL. The CDR3 totals 14 residues. The CDR3 reads CASSQDRADNEQFF. The DNA for the CDR3 is TGCGCCAGCAGCCAAGATCGGGCAGACAATGAGCAGTTCTTC.

There are a few counts of this clonotype. This chain links TRBV19 with TRBJ2-1; 7 bases line up with TRBD1. V was pared by 5 bases and J by 7 bases, with 14 bases of the junction left unmatched. Germline CDR1 LNHDA, CDR2 SQIVND (reference sequence). This CDR3 spans 16 amino acids. The CDR3 DNA reads TGTGCCAGTAGTCCACAAGTCCGGGCGACAGGGAATGAGCAGTTCTTC. It encodes CASSPQVRATGNEQFF.

This clonotype was observed at least ten times. V is TRBV6-2 or TRBV6-3 and J is TRBJ2-3, with D possibly called TRBD1 or TRBD2 (5 bases each). V was cut by 9 bases and J by 1 base, with 20 bases left in between. CDR3 length: 16 residues. The germline V gene has CDR1 MNHEY and CDR2 SVGEGT. CDR3 DNA: TGTGCCAGTCATCCGGGGCCGAGCTTCCGCACAGATACGCAGTATTTT. Protein: CASHPGPSFRTDTQYF.

This rearrangement joins TRBV5-8 to TRBJ2-1; possibly TRBD1 or TRBD2 for D (6 bases each). Per the germline V gene, CDR1 is SGHTS and CDR2 is YDEGEE. CDR3 length equals 17 residues. Trimming took off 4 bases at V and 2 bases at J, with 19 bases between the two ends. This CDR3 is CASSREKGGVAYNEQFF. CDR3 coding DNA: TGTGCCAGCAGCAGAGAAAAGGGGGGAGTGGCCTACAATGAGCAGTTCTTC.

This clonotype was recorded at least ten times. This chain links TRBV18 with TRBJ2-7; D gene ambiguous. Trimming stripped 0 bases from V and 7 bases from J, with 10 bases between. CDR1 and CDR2 from the germline V gene are KGHSH and LQKENI. The CDR3 runs to 13 residues. The CDR3 spells CASSPPFIPEQYF. CDR3 in DNA: TGTGCCAGCTCACCACCTTTCATCCCGGAGCAGTACTTC.

This clonotype was observed many times. The rearrangement links TRBV10-3 to TRBJ2-3, with a tentative D call TRBD2 (5 bases). V shed 4 bases and J shed 1 base, with 9 bases lying between them. The germline gives CDR1 ENHRY, CDR2 SYGVKD. This CDR3 region has 14 residues. The CDR3 loop reads CAISVLAGTDTQYF. In DNA form, the CDR3 reads TGTGCCATCAGTGTCCTAGCCGGCACAGATACGCAGTATTTT.